This is a list of T cell receptor beta chains from one sample in a study of T cells in Graves' hyperthyroidism and ophthalmopathy. In TCRdb, the multiplex PCR reads were re-called with MiXCR into one record per CDR3 protein. The sample has hundreds of thousands of distinct CDR3 sequences; roughly 20% are singletons. Sequenced: blood. These receptors were obtained from a man aged 30-40 years with Graves' ophthalmopathy. CDR3s include the opening cysteine and the closing phenylalanine or tryptophan. Each record gives: D gene, J gene, clone size, V gene, CDR3 DNA, CDR3 protein. The D gene is left open where the match is weak. Not every row has a clone size; where given, it reads once, few, many or a size class.

D gene: TRBD1; J gene: TRBJ1-5; clone size: .; V gene: TRBV4-1; CDR3 DNA: TGCGCCAGCAGCCAACAGGGGGATAGCAATCAGCCCCAGCATTTT; CDR3 protein: CASSQQGDSNQPQHF
D gene: .; J gene: TRBJ1-5; clone size: .; V gene: TRBV18; CDR3 DNA: TGTGCCAGCTCACAGGGTTTGGATCAGCCCCAGCATTTT; CDR3 protein: CASSQGLDQPQHF
D gene: .; J gene: TRBJ1-5; clone size: few; V gene: TRBV24-1; CDR3 DNA: TGTGCCACCAGTGATTCACAGTGGTATAGCAATCAGCCCCAGCATTTT; CDR3 protein: CATSDSQWYSNQPQHF
D gene: TRBD1; J gene: TRBJ2-7; clone size: many; V gene: TRBV10-1; CDR3 DNA: TGCGCCAGCAGTTCGCCGGACAGGCCCTACGAGCAGTACTTC; CDR3 protein: CASSSPDRPYEQYF
D gene: TRBD1; J gene: TRBJ2-5; clone size: .; V gene: TRBV7-9; CDR3 DNA: TGTGCCAGCAGCCTATCTTGGACAGGGGAAGAGACCCAGTACTTC; CDR3 protein: CASSLSWTGEETQYF
D gene: TRBD1; J gene: TRBJ1-2; clone size: .; V gene: TRBV9; CDR3 DNA: TGTGCCAGCAGCCCAGGGACAGATCCTGCTGACTATGGCTACACCTTC; CDR3 protein: CASSPGTDPADYGYTF
D gene: TRBD2; J gene: TRBJ2-1; clone size: many; V gene: TRBV7-2; CDR3 DNA: TGTGCCAGCAGCCAATGGCGGGAGGGCCGATGGTACAATGAGCAGTTCTTC; CDR3 protein: CASSQWREGRWYNEQFF
D gene: TRBD2; J gene: TRBJ2-7; clone size: few; V gene: TRBV20-1; CDR3 DNA: TGCAGTGCTAGGACTAGCGGGAGAATAACCTCCTACGAGCAGTACTTC; CDR3 protein: CSARTSGRITSYEQYF
D gene: TRBD2; J gene: TRBJ2-1; clone size: many; V gene: TRBV5-5; CDR3 DNA: TGTGCCAGCAGAGGGAGGGCGCGGGCCTACAATGAGCAGTTCTTC; CDR3 protein: CASRGRARAYNEQFF
D gene: .; J gene: TRBJ1-6; clone size: many; V gene: TRBV27; CDR3 DNA: TGTGCCAGCAGTTTCTCTGGTGGGGGTTTTGTTTCACCCCTCCACTTT; CDR3 protein: CASSFSGGGFVSPLHF
D gene: .; J gene: TRBJ1-4; clone size: .; V gene: TRBV30; CDR3 DNA: TGTGCCTGGATGCCCAATTCTCTTAATGAAAGACTGTTTTTT; CDR3 protein: CAWMPNSLNERLFF
D gene: TRBD1; J gene: TRBJ1-2; clone size: few; V gene: TRBV28; CDR3 DNA: TGTGCCAGCAGTGTATATGGACAGGGGGCACCTGGCTACACCTTC; CDR3 protein: CASSVYGQGAPGYTF
D gene: .; J gene: TRBJ1-6; clone size: .; V gene: TRBV25-1; CDR3 DNA: TGTGCCAGCAGTGATGCAGGGAGAAATTCACCCCTCCACTTT; CDR3 protein: CASSDAGRNSPLHF
D gene: .; J gene: TRBJ2-3; clone size: few; V gene: TRBV27; CDR3 DNA: TGTGCCAGCAGTTTAGGCGGGGGCGGGTTCACAGATACGCAGTATTTT; CDR3 protein: CASSLGGGGFTDTQYF
D gene: TRBD2; J gene: TRBJ2-4; clone size: .; V gene: TRBV20-1; CDR3 DNA: TGCAGTGCGCAGCTAGCGGGAGGGGTGGGAGCCAAAAACGTTCAGTACTTC; CDR3 protein: CSAQLAGGVGAKNVQYF
D gene: TRBD1; J gene: TRBJ2-7; clone size: .; V gene: TRBV5-6; CDR3 DNA: TGTGCCAGCAGCTTGAGGGCCCGACAGGGGATCACCTACGAGCAGTACTTC; CDR3 protein: CASSLRARQGITYEQYF
D gene: TRBD2; J gene: TRBJ2-3; clone size: many; V gene: TRBV27; CDR3 DNA: TGTGCCAGCAGTCCCCTATCCCTAGCGGTTAGCACAGATACGCAGTATTTT; CDR3 protein: CASSPLSLAVSTDTQYF
D gene: TRBD1; J gene: TRBJ1-2; clone size: many; V gene: TRBV6-2/TRBV6-3; CDR3 DNA: TGTGCCAGCAGTCCGGGACAGGGAGGCTACACCTTC; CDR3 protein: CASSPGQGGYTF
D gene: .; J gene: TRBJ2-2; clone size: .; V gene: TRBV24-1; CDR3 DNA: TGTGCCACCGCGTCGGGTAAGAACACCGGGGAGCTGTTTTTT; CDR3 protein: CATASGKNTGELFF
D gene: TRBD2; J gene: TRBJ2-2; clone size: few; V gene: TRBV7-6; CDR3 DNA: TGTGCCAGCAGCTTAGCAAGTCGAGCGGGAGTTGTCACCGGGGAGCTGTTTTTT; CDR3 protein: CASSLASRAGVVTGELFF
D gene: TRBD1; J gene: TRBJ2-4; clone size: many; V gene: TRBV3-1; CDR3 DNA: TGTGCCAGCAGTAATACCGGGACAGTAGCCAAAAACATTCAGTACTTC; CDR3 protein: CASSNTGTVAKNIQYF
D gene: TRBD1; J gene: TRBJ2-5; clone size: few; V gene: TRBV27; CDR3 DNA: TGTGCCAGCAGTTGGACAGGGACGAAGGAGACCCAGTACTTC; CDR3 protein: CASSWTGTKETQYF
D gene: .; J gene: TRBJ2-2; clone size: .; V gene: TRBV28; CDR3 DNA: TGTGCCAGCAGTCCAAGCGGGCTAAGGCTGAACACCGGGGAGCTGTTTTTT; CDR3 protein: CASSPSGLRLNTGELFF
D gene: .; J gene: TRBJ1-6; clone size: .; V gene: TRBV30; CDR3 DNA: TGTGCCTGGAGTGTACTCAGCTCCTATAATTCACCCCTCCACTTT; CDR3 protein: CAWSVLSSYNSPLHF
D gene: .; J gene: TRBJ1-5; clone size: .; V gene: TRBV5-8; CDR3 DNA: TGTGCCAGCAGCAGTGAGGGACTTGGGGGGCATCAGCCCCAGCATTTT; CDR3 protein: CASSSEGLGGHQPQHF
D gene: .; J gene: TRBJ1-1; clone size: many; V gene: TRBV28; CDR3 DNA: TGTGCCAGCAGTTCAGCCGGGGAAGCTTTCTTT; CDR3 protein: CASSSAGEAFF